The source of this T cell receptor beta chain is a study of blood T cell repertoires in COVID-19. The V segment lost 6 bases and the J segment 2 bases; nucleotides outside the gene matches: 4. Germline V gene data show CDR1 as ENHRY and CDR2 as SYGVKD. This CDR3 is built from 16 residues. In the original analysis: Estimation of nucleated cell counts relied on the amplification of reference gene primers. Using immunoSEQ multiplex PCR, the repertoire was profiled, and TCRdb retains in-frame clones only, with some absent. The DNA was the basis for D and trimming; V, J and clone size are from that table. The sample holds 200,000 to 250,000 clones; around 90% are singletons and the top ten take about 1.5%.

The TCR sequence derives from a man aged 18-30 years with active or convalescent COVID-19. Sequenced: peripheral blood. This chain links TRBV10-3 with TRBJ2-6; 10 bases line up with TRBD1. For the CDR3, the DNA is TGTGCCATCAGCCCCGGGACAGGGGCTGGGGCCAACGTCCTGACTTTC. Its protein is CAISPGTGAGANVLTF.